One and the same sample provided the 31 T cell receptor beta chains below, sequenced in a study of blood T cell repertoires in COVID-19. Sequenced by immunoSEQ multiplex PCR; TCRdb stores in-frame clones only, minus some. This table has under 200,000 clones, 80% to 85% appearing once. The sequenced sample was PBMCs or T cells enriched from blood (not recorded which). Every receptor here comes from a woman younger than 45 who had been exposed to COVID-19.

CDR3 sequence reads: CASSEGVSSVPPYEQYF. For the CDR3, the DNA is TGTGCCAGCAGTGAAGGGGTCTCGAGCGTCCCCCCCTACGAGCAGTACTTC. The chain is built from TRBV6-1 and TRBJ2-7; D is undetermined. Germline CDR1 is MNHNS and CDR2 is SASEGT. The V and J ends lost 1 base and 2 bases respectively, with 18 bases between them. The CDR3 runs to 17 residues.

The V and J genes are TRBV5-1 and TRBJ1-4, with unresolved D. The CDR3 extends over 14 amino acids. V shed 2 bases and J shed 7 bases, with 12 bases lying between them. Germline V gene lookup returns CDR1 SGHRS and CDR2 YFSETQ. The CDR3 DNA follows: TGCGCCAGCAGCTTAGACACCCAGGTTGAAAAACTGTTTTTT. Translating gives CASSLDTQVEKLFF.

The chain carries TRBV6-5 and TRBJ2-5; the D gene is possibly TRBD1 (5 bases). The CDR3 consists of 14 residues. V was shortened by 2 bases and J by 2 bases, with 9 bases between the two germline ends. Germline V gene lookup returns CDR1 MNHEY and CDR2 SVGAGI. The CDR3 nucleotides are TGTGCCAGCAGTTACACAGGTTTACAAGAGACCCAGTACTTC. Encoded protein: CASSYTGLQETQYF.

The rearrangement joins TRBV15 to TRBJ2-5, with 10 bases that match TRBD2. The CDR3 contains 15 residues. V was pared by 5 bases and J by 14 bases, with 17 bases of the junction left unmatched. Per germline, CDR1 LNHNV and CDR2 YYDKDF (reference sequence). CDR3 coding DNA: TGTGCCACCAGCGGGAAACTAGCGGGGAGTCCCCCATCCTACTTC. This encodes CATSGKLAGSPPSYF.

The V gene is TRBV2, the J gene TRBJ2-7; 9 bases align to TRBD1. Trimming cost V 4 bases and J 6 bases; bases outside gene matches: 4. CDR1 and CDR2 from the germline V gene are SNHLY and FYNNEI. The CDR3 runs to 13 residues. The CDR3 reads CASSGDRVGEQYF. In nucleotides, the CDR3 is TGTGCCAGCAGTGGGGACAGGGTCGGCGAGCAGTACTTC.

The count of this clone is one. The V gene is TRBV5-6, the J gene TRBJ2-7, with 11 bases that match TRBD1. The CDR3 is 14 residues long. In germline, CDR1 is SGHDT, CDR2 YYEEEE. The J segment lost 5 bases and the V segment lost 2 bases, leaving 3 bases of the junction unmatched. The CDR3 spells CASSLSGQGDEQYF. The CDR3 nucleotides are TGTGCCAGCAGCTTATCGGGACAGGGGGACGAGCAGTACTTC.

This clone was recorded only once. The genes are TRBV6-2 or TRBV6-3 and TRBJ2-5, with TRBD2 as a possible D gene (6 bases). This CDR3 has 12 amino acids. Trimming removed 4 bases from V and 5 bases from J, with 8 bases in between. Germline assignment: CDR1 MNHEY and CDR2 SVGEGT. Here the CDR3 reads CASSSLAETQYF. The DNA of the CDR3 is TGTGCCAGCAGTTCTCTAGCGGAGACCCAGTACTTC.

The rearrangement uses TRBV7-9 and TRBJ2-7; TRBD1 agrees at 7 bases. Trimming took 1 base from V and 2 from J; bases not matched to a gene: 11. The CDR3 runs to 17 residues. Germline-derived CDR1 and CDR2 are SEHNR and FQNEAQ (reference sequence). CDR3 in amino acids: CASSLGARDSNTYEQYF. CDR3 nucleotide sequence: TGTGCCAGCAGCTTAGGGGCCCGGGACAGTAACACCTACGAGCAGTACTTC.

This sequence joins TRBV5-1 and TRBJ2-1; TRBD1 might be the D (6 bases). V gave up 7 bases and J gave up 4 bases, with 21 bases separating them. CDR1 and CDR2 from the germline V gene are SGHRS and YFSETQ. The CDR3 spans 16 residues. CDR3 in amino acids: CASGMGPLGQYNEQFF. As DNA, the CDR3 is TGCGCCAGCGGGATGGGGCCCCTCGGACAGTACAATGAGCAGTTCTTC.

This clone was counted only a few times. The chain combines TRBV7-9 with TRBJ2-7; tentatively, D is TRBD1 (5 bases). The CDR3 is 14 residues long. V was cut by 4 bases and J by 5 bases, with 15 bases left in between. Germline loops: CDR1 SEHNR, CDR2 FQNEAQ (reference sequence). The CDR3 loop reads CASSSPRQLHEQYF. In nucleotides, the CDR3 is TGTGCCAGCAGCTCCCCAAGACAGCTACACGAGCAGTACTTC.

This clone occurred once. The CDR3 sequence: CASSLAASGYTGELFF. In DNA, the CDR3 is TGCGCCAGCAGCTTGGCGGCTAGCGGATACACCGGGGAGCTGTTTTTT. The rearrangement uses TRBV5-1 and TRBJ2-2, with 7 bases aligning to TRBD2. The CDR3 consists of 16 residues. Germline V gives CDR1 SGHRS, CDR2 YFSETQ. V was clipped by 0 bases and J by 3 bases; unmatched bases: 5.

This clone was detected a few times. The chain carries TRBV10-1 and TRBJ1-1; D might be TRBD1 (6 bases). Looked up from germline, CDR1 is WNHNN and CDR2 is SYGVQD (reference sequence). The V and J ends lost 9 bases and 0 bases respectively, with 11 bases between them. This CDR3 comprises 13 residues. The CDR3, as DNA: TGCGCCAGTCAGACAGGCCTGAACACTGAAGCTTTCTTT. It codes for CASQTGLNTEAFF.

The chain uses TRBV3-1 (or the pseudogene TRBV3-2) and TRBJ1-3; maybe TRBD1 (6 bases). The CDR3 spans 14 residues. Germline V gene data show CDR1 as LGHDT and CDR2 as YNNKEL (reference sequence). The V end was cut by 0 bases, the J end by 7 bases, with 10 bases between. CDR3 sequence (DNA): TGTGCCAGCAGCCAAGACGGACAGTACAACACCATATATTTT. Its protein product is CASSQDGQYNTIYF.

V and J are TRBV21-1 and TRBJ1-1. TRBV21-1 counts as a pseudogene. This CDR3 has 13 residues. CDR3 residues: CASRREKSTEAFF. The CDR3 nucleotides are TGTGCCAGCAGGAGGGAAAAGAGCACTGAAGCTTTCTTT.

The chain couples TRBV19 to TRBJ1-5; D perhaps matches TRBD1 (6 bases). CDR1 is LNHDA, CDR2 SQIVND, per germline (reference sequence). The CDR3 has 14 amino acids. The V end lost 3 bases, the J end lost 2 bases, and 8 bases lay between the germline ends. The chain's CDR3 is CASSIYRGNQPQHF. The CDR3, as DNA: TGTGCCAGTAGTATCTACAGGGGCAATCAGCCCCAGCATTTT. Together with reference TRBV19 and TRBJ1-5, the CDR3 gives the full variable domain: DGGITQSPKYLFRKEGQNVTLSCEQNLNHDAMYWYRQDPGQGLRLIYYSQIVNDFQKGDIAEGYSVSREKKESFPLTVTSAQKNPTAFYLCASSIYRGNQPQHFGDGTRLSIL.

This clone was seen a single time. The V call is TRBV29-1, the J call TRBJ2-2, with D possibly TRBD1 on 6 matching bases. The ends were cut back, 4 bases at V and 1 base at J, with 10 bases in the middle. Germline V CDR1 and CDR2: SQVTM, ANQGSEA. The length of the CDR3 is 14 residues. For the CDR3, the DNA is TGCAGCGTTGGGGGGCCGGTGAACACCGGGGAGCTGTTTTTT. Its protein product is CSVGGPVNTGELFF.

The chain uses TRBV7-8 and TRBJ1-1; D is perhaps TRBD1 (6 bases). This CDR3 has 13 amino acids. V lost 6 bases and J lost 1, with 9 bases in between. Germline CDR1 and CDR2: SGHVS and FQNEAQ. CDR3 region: CASRIGGNTEAFF. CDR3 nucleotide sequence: TGTGCCAGCAGAATAGGGGGGAACACTGAAGCTTTCTTT. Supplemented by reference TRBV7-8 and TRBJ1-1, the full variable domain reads GAGVSQSPRYKVAKRGQDVALRCDPISGHVSLFWYQQALGQGPEFLTYFQNEAQLDKSGLPSDRFFAERPEGSVSTLKIQRTQQEDSAVYLCASRIGGNTEAFFGQGTRLTVV.

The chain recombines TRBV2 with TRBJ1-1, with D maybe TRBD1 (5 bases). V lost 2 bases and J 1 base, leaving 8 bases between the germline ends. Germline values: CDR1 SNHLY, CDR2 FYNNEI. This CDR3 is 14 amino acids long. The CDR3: CASSERQTNTEAFF. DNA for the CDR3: TGTGCCAGCAGTGAAAGACAGACGAACACTGAAGCTTTCTTT.

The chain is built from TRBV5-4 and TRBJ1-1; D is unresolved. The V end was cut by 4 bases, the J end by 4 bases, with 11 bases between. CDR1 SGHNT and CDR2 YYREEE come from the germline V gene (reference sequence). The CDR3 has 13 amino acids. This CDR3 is CASSQTQITEAFF. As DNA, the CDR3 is TGTGCCAGCAGCCAAACCCAGATCACTGAAGCTTTCTTT.

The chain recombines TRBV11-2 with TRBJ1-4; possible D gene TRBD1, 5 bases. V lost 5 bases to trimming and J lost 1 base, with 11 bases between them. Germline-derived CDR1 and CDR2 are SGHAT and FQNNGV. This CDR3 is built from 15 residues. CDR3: CASSNIRETNEKLFF. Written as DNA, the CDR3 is TGTGCCAGCAGCAACATCAGGGAAACTAATGAAAAACTGTTTTTT. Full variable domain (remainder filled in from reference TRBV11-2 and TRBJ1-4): EAGVAQSPRYKIIEKRQSVAFWCNPISGHATLYWYQQILGQGPKLLIQFQNNGVVDDSQLPKDRFSAERLKGVDSTLKIQPAKLEDSAVYLCASSNIRETNEKLFFGSGTQLSVL.

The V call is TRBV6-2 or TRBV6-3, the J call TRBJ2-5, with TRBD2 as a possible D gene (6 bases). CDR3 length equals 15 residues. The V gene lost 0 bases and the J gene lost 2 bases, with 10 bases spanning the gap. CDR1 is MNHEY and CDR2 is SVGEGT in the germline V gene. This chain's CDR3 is CASSYSAGLQETQYF. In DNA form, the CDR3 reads TGTGCCAGCAGTTACTCTGCGGGGCTGCAAGAGACCCAGTACTTC.

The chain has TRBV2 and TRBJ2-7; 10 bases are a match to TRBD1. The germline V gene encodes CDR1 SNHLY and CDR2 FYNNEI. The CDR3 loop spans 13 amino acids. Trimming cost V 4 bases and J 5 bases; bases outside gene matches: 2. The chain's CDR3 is CASSGTGGNEQYF. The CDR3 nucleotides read TGTGCCAGCAGTGGGACAGGGGGAAACGAGCAGTACTTC.

CDR3 protein: CASSLRSGRGQPQHF. CDR3 bases: TGTGCCAGCAGCTTACGGTCAGGTCGGGGTCAGCCCCAGCATTTT. The J gene is TRBJ1-5, the V gene TRBV7-2; D is uncertain. Per germline, CDR1 SGHTA and CDR2 FQGNSA. The V end lost 2 bases, the J end lost 6 bases, and 14 bases lay between the germline ends. The CDR3 consists of 15 residues.

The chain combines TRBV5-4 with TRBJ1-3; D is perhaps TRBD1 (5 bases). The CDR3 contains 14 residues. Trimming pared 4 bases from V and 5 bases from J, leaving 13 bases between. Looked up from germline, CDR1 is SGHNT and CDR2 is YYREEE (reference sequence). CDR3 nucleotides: TGTGCCAGCAGCCCCGACAGACGGCGAAACACCATATATTTT. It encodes CASSPDRRRNTIYF. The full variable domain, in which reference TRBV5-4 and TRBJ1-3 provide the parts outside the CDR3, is ETGVTQSPTHLIKTRGQQVTLRCSSQSGHNTVSWYQQALGQGPQFIFQYYREEENGRGNFPPRFSGLQFPNYSSELNVNALELDDSALYLCASSPDRRRNTIYFGEGSWLTVV.

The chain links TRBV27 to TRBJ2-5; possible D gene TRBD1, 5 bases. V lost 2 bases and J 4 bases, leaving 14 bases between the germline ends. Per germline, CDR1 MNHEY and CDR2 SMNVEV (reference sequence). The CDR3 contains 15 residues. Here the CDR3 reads CASSLLPGMIETQYF. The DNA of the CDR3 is TGTGCCAGCAGTTTACTCCCAGGGATGATAGAGACCCAGTACTTC.

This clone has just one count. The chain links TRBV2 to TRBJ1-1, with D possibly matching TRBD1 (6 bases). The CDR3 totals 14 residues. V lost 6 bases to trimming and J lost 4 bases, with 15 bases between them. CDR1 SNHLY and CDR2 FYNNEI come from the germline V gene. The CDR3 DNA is TGTGCCAGCAGATACAGGGACCTGGGCACTGAAGCTTTCTTT. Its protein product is CASRYRDLGTEAFF.

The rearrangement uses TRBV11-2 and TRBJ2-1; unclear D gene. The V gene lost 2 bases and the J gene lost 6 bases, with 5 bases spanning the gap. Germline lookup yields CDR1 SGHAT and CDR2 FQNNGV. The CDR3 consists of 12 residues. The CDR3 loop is CASSLSGNEQFF. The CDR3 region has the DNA TGTGCCAGCAGCTTATCGGGCAATGAGCAGTTCTTC.

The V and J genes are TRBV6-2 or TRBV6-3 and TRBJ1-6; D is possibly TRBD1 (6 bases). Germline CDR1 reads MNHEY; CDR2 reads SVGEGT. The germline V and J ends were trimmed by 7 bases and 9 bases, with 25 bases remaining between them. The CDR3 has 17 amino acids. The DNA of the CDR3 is TGTGCCAGCACCTACTCGCCTTACAGGGTACCAACTTCACCCCTCCACTTT. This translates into CASTYSPYRVPTSPLHF.

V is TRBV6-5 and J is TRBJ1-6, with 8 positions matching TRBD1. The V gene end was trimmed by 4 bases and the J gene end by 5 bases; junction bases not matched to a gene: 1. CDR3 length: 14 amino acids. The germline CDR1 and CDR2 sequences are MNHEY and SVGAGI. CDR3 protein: CASSWGQDNSPLHF. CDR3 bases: TGTGCCAGCAGTTGGGGACAGGATAATTCACCCCTCCACTTT.

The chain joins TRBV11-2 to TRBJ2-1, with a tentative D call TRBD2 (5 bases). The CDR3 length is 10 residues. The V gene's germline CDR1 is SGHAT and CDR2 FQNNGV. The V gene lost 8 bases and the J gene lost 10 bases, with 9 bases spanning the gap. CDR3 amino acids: CASYGEEQFF. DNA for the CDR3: TGTGCCAGCTACGGGGAGGAGCAGTTCTTC.

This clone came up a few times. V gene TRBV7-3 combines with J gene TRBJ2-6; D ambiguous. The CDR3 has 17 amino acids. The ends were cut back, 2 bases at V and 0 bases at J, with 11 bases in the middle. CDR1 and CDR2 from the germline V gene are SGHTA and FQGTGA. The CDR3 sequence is CASSLRSRFSGANVLTF. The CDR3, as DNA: TGTGCCAGCAGCTTACGGAGTCGCTTCTCTGGGGCCAACGTCCTGACTTTC.